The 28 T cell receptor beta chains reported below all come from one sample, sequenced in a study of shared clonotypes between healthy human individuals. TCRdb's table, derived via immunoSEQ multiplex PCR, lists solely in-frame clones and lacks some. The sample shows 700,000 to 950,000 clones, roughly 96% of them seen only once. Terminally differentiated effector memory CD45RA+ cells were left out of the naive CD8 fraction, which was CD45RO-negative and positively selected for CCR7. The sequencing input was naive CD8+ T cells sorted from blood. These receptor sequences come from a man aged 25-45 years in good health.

This CDR3 is CASSSWTSGRSEFF. CDR3 nucleotides: TGTGCCAGCAGTTCATGGACTAGCGGGAGGTCGGAGTTCTTC. The chain joins TRBV27 to TRBJ2-1; 14 bases map to TRBD2. The length of the CDR3 is 14 residues. V was pared by 4 bases and J by 14 bases, with 7 bases of the junction left unmatched. Germline V gene data show CDR1 as MNHEY and CDR2 as SMNVEV (reference sequence).

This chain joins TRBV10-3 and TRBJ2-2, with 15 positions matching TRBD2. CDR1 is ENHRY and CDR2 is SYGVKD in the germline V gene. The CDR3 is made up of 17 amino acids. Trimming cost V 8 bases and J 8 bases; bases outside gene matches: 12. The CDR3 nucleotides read TGTGCCATCGGCGGGGACGGGACTAGCGGGAGGCGGGGGGAGCTGTTTTTT. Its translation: CAIGGDGTSGRRGELFF.

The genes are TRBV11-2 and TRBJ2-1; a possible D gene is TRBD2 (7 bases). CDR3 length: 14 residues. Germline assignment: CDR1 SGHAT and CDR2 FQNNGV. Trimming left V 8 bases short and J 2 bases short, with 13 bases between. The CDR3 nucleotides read TGTGCCAGCGGGACTACAGGGCCCTACAATGAGCAGTTCTTC. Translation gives CASGTTGPYNEQFF.

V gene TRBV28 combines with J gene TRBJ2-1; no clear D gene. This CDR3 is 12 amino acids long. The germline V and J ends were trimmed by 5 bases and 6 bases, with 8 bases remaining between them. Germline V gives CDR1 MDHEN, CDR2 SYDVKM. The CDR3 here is CASSNDGNEQFF. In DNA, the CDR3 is TGTGCCAGCAGTAACGACGGCAATGAGCAGTTCTTC.

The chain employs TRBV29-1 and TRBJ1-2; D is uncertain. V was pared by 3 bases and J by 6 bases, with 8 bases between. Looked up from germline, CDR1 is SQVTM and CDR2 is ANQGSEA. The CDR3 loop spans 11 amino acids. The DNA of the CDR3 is TGCAGCGTTGAGGAAGATCATGGCTACACCTTC. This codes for CSVEEDHGYTF.

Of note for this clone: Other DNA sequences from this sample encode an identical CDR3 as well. As DNA, the CDR3 is TGCGCCAGCAGCTTATCAGGGGGCTATTACAATGAGCAGTTCTTC. Amino acids: CASSLSGGYYNEQFF. The J gene is TRBJ2-1, the V gene TRBV5-1; 8 bases are shared with TRBD1. CDR3 length: 15 residues. Germline loops: CDR1 SGHRS, CDR2 YFSETQ. Germline trimming cut 2 bases from V and 4 bases from J; bases unmatched to any gene: 5.

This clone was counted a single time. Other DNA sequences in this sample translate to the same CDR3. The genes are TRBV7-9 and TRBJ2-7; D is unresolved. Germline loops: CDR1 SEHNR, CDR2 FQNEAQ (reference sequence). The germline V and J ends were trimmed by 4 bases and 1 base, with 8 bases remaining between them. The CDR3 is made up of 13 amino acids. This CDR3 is CASSSALSYEQYF. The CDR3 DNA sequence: TGTGCCAGCAGCTCGGCATTATCCTACGAGCAGTACTTC.

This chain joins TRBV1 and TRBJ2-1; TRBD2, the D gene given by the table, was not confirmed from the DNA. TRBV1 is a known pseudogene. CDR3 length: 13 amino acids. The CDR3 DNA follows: TGCACCAGCAGCCAAGATCTCGGTTGTGAGCAGTTCTTC. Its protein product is CTSSQDLGCEQFF.

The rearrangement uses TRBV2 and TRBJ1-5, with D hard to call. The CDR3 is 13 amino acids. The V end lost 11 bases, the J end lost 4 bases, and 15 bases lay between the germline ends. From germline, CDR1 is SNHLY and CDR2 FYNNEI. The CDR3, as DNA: TGTGCCTCCGCTGGCCGTACAAATCAGCCCCAGCATTTT. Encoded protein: CASAGRTNQPQHF.

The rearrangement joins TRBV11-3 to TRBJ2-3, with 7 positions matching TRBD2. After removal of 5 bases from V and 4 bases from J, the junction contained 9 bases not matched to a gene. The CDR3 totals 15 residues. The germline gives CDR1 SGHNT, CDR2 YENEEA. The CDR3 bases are TGTGCCAGCAGCCCCCTGGGTCGGGAGGCAGATACGCAGTATTTT. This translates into CASSPLGREADTQYF.

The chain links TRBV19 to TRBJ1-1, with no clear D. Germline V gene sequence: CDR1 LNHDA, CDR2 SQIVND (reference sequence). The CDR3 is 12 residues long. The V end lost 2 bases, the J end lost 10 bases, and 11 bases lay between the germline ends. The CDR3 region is CASSIIGFPAFF. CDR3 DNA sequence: TGTGCCAGTAGTATAATCGGGTTTCCAGCTTTCTTT.

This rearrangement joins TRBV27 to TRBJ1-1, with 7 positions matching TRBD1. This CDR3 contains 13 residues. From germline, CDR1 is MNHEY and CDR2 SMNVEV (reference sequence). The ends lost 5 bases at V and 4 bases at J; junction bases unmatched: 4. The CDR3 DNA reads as TGTGCCAGCAGTCGCACAGGGGTCACTGAAGCTTTCTTT. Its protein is CASSRTGVTEAFF.

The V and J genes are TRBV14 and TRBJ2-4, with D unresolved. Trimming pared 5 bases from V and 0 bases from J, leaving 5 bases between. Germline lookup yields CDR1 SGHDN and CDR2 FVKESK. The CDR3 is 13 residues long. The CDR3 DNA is TGTGCCAGCAGCTGGTCAGCCAAAAACATTCAGTACTTC. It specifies CASSWSAKNIQYF.

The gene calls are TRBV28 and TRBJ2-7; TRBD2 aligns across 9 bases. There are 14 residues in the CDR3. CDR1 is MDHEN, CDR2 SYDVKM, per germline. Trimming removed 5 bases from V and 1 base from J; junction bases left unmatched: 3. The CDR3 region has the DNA TGTGCCAGCAGTGGGGCGGGAGGGTCCTACGAGCAGTACTTC. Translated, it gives CASSGAGGSYEQYF.

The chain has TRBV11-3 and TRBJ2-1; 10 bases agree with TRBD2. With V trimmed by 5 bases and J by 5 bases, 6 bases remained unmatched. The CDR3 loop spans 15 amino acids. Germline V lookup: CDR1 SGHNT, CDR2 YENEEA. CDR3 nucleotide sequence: TGTGCCAGCAGCCTCCGGACTAGCGGAAACAATGAGCAGTTCTTC. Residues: CASSLRTSGNNEQFF.

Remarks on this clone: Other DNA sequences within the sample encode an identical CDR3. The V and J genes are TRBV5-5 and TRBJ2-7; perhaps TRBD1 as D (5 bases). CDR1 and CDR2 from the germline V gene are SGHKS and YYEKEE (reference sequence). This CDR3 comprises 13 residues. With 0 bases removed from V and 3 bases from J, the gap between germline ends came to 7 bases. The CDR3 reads CASSLGTNYEQYF. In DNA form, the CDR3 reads TGTGCCAGCAGCTTGGGGACAAACTACGAGCAGTACTTC.

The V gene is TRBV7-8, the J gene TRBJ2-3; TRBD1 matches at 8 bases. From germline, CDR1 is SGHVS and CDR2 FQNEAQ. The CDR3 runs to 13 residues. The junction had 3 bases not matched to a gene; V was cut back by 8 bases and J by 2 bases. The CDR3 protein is CASRTGFTDTQYF. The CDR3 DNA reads TGTGCCAGCCGGACAGGGTTCACAGATACGCAGTATTTT.

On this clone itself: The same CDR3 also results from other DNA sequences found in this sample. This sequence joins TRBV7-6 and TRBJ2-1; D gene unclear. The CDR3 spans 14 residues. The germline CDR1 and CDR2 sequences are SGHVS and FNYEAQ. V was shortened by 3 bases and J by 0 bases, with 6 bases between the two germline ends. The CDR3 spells CASSLRSSYNEQFF. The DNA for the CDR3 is TGTGCCAGCAGCTTGAGGAGCTCCTACAATGAGCAGTTCTTC.

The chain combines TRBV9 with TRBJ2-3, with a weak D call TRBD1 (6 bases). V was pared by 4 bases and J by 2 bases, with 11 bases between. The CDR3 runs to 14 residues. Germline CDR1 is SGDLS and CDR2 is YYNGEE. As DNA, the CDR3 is TGTGCCAGCAGCCCGGGACAATCCACAGATACGCAGTATTTT. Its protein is CASSPGQSTDTQYF. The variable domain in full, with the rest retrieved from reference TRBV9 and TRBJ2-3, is DSGVTQTPKHLITATGQRVTLRCSPRSGDLSVYWYQQSLDQGLQFLIQYYNGEERAKGNILERFSAQQFPDLHSELNLSSLELGDSALYFCASSPGQSTDTQYFGPGTRLTVL.

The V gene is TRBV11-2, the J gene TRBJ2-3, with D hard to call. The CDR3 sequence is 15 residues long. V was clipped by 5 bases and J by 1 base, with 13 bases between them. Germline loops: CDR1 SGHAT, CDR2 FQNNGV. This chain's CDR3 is CASSPFPGGTDTQYF. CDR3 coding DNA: TGTGCCAGCAGCCCTTTTCCCGGTGGCACAGATACGCAGTATTTT. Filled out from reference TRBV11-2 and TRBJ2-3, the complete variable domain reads EAGVAQSPRYKIIEKRQSVAFWCNPISGHATLYWYQQILGQGPKLLIQFQNNGVVDDSQLPKDRFSAERLKGVDSTLKIQPAKLEDSAVYLCASSPFPGGTDTQYFGPGTRLTVL.

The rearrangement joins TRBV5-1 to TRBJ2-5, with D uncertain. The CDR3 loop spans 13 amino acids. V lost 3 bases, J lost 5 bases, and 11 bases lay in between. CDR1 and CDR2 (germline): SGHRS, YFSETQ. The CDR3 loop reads CASSSWGGETQYF. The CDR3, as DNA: TGCGCCAGCAGCTCTTGGGGTGGTGAGACCCAGTACTTC.

For the CDR3, the DNA is TGTGCCAGCAGCTTAGTGGTCCAGGGACGGGATACGCAGTATTTT. This translates into CASSLVVQGRDTQYF. The chain has TRBV7-9 and TRBJ2-3; TRBD1 or TRBD2 may be the D gene (5 bases each). V was trimmed by 1 base and J by 6 bases, leaving 14 bases between them. This CDR3 spans 15 amino acids. Germline-derived CDR1 and CDR2 are SEHNR and FQNEAQ (reference sequence).

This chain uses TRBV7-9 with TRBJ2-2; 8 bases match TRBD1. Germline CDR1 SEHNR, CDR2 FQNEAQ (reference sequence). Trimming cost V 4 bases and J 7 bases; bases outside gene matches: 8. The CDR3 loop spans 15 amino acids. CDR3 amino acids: CASSSHRGVNGELFF. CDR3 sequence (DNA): TGTGCCAGCAGCTCCCACAGGGGGGTGAACGGGGAGCTGTTTTTT.

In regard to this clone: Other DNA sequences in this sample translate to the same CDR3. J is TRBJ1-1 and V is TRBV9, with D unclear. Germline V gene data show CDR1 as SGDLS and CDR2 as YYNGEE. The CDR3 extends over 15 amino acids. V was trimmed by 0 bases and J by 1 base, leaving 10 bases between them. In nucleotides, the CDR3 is TGTGCCAGCAGCGTAGGGGCCGGTGGGAACACTGAAGCTTTCTTT. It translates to CASSVGAGGNTEAFF.

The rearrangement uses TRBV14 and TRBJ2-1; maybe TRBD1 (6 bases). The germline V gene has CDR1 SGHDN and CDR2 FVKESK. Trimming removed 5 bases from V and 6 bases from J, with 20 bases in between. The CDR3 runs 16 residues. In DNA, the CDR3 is TGTGCCAGCAGCGTCCGTGGACAGCGAAAAAGCAATGAGCAGTTCTTC. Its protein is CASSVRGQRKSNEQFF.

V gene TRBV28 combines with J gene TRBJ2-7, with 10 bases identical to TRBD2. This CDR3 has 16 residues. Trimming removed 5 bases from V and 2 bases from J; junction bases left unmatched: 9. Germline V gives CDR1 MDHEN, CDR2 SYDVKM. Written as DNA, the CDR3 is TGTGCCAGCAGTCTACCACTAGCGGGATCACCCTACGAGCAGTACTTC. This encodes CASSLPLAGSPYEQYF.

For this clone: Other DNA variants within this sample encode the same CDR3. The DNA for the CDR3 is TGCAGCGTTGAGTGGGCTAGCGGGATTGAGACCCAGTACTTC. Translation: CSVEWASGIETQYF. The rearrangement joins TRBV29-1 to TRBJ2-5, with 9 positions matching TRBD2. Unmatched junction bases numbered 7, after V lost 3 bases and J lost 5 bases. Germline loops: CDR1 SQVTM, CDR2 ANQGSEA. CDR3 length equals 14 residues.

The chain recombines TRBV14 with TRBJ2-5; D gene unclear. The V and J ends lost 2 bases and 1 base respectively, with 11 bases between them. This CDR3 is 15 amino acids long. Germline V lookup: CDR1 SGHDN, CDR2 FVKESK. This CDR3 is CASSQQYNPQETQYF. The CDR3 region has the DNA TGTGCCAGCAGCCAACAATACAATCCCCAAGAGACCCAGTACTTC.